One sample yielded the 8 T cell receptor beta chains listed below, sequenced in a study of T cells in pancreatic ductal adenocarcinoma. Surgery without prior neoadjuvant therapy was the treatment of the selected pancreatic ductal adenocarcinoma patients. TCRdb's table, derived via immunoSEQ multiplex PCR, lists solely in-frame clones and lacks some. The sample holds around 94,000 clones, over 90% seen once. Material: PBMCs. The receptors stem from a human donor with pancreatic ductal adenocarcinoma.

A single count supports this clone. This chain joins TRBV30 and TRBJ1-5; D might be TRBD1 (6 bases). Germline CDR1 is GTSNPN and CDR2 is SVGIG (reference sequence). This CDR3 has 12 amino acids. V lost 4 bases to trimming and J lost 9 bases, with 13 bases between them. In nucleotides, the CDR3 is TGTGCCTGGAACAGGGCGGGTTGGCCCCAGCATTTT. Translated, it gives CAWNRAGWPQHF.

This clone was detected only once. The genes are TRBV9 and TRBJ2-5, with a weak D call TRBD1 (5 bases). Trimming left V 7 bases short and J 1 base short, with 14 bases between. This CDR3 contains 14 residues. The germline V gene encodes CDR1 SGDLS and CDR2 YYNGEE. The CDR3 DNA reads as TGTGCCAGCTCTGACAGCCTGTCCCAAGAGACCCAGTACTTC. Translation: CASSDSLSQETQYF.

The chain uses TRBV28 and TRBJ2-1; TRBD1 agrees at 7 bases. There are 12 residues in the CDR3. After removal of 5 bases from V and 11 bases from J, the junction contained 6 bases not matched to a gene. Germline CDR1 MDHEN, CDR2 SYDVKM. Here the CDR3 reads CASSITQGQQFF. In nucleotides, the CDR3 is TGTGCCAGCAGTATCACACAGGGGCAGCAGTTCTTC.

The chain has TRBV30 and TRBJ2-7, with 7 bases aligning to TRBD1. CDR1 and CDR2 (germline): GTSNPN, SVGIG (reference sequence). This CDR3 contains 13 residues. Trimming at V came to 1 base and at J to 3 bases, leaving 3 bases not matched to a gene. The CDR3 region is CAWSGTGYYEQYF. For the CDR3, the DNA is TGTGCCTGGAGTGGGACAGGTTACTACGAGCAGTACTTC.

This chain uses TRBV14 with TRBJ2-7; 7 nucleotides align to TRBD2. CDR1 and CDR2 (germline): SGHDN, FVKESK. J was trimmed by 3 bases and V by 0 bases; bases with no gene match: 5. The CDR3 runs to 15 residues. For the CDR3, the DNA is TGTGCCAGCAGCCAAGATCGAGCGGGATACTACGAGCAGTACTTC. Its translation: CASSQDRAGYYEQYF.

V is TRBV7-7 and J is TRBJ2-3; TRBD2 matches 11 bases. The CDR3 totals 14 residues. Per the germline V gene, CDR1 is SSHAT and CDR2 is FNYEAQ (reference sequence). V was clipped by 5 bases and J by 6 bases; unmatched bases: 4. In DNA form, the CDR3 reads TGTGCCAGCAGCCAAACTAGCGGGAGTGATACGCAGTATTTT. Translating it yields CASSQTSGSDTQYF. The whole variable domain, remainder taken from reference TRBV7-7 and TRBJ2-3, is GAGVSQSPRYKVTKRGQDVTLRCDPISSHATLYWYQQALGQGPEFLTYFNYEAQPDKSGLPSDRFSAERPEGSISTLTIQRTEQRDSAMYRCASSQTSGSDTQYFGPGTRLTVL.

This chain connects TRBV6-6 to TRBJ1-1, with 10 bases matching TRBD1. This CDR3 region has 14 residues. V was pared by 11 bases and J by 4 bases, with 10 bases of the junction left unmatched. Per germline, CDR1 MNHNY and CDR2 SVGAGI (reference sequence). This CDR3 is CAARQGATITEAFF. CDR3 in DNA: TGTGCCGCTCGACAGGGGGCGACCATCACTGAAGCTTTCTTT.

This clone appeared a single time. For the CDR3, the DNA is TGTGCCAGTAGTATAGTGGCTGGAGAGCACAATGAGCAGTTCTTC. It encodes CASSIVAGEHNEQFF. The rearrangement uses TRBV19 and TRBJ2-1; D gene uncertain. Germline CDR1 reads LNHDA; CDR2 reads SQIVND (reference sequence). V dropped 1 base and J dropped 5 bases, with 12 bases sitting between them. The CDR3 has 15 amino acids.